The next 18 T cell receptor beta chains were all read from a single sample in a study of T cells in Graves' hyperthyroidism and ophthalmopathy. Researchers took RNA transcripts and amplified the TCR beta CDR3 regions from them. TCR CDR3 underwent first-round RT-PCR with the HTBI primer set. One entry per CDR3 protein, called by TCRdb with MiXCR from the multiplex PCR reads. The table has about 340,000 distinct CDR3 sequences, 15% to 20% seen once. Sample: blood. Receptors were obtained from a woman aged 45 to 65 with Graves' hyperthyroidism.

In nucleotides, the CDR3 is TGTGCCAGCAGGAGTGGACGGATGAACACTGAAGCTTTCTTT. Translated: CASRSGRMNTEAFF. The V gene is TRBV7-9, the J gene TRBJ1-1, with unresolved D. V shed 6 bases and J shed 0 bases, with 11 bases lying between them. The CDR3 runs 14 residues. The V gene's germline CDR1 is SEHNR and CDR2 FQNEAQ (reference sequence). The variable domain in full, completed from reference TRBV7-9 and TRBJ1-1, reads DTGVSQNPRHKITKRGQNVTFRCDPISEHNRLYWYRQTLGQGPEFLTYFQNEAQLEKSRLLSDRFSAERPKGSFSTLEIQRTEQGDSAMYLCASRSGRMNTEAFFGQGTRLTVV.

The sample holds a few counts of this clonotype. The germline gene is not matched at one end of the junction; a read error may be the cause. The chain has TRBV7-2 and TRBJ2-2, with D tentatively TRBD2 (5 bases). There are 15 residues in the CDR3. Germline V gene sequence: CDR1 SGHTA, CDR2 FQGNSA. This chain's CDR3 is CASSLGGHDTGELLF. CDR3 coding DNA: TGTGCCAGCAGCTTAGGTGGTCACGACACCGGGGAGCTGCTTTTT.

This clonotype was detected a few times. The chain joins TRBV15 to TRBJ1-5, with D possibly matching TRBD1 (5 bases). CDR1 is LNHNV, CDR2 YYDKDF, per germline (reference sequence). The CDR3 is 14 residues long. Deletions cut 3 bases from V and 7 bases from J, with 13 bases between. CDR3: CATSSFRVRQPQHF. The CDR3 region has the DNA TGTGCCACCAGCAGCTTCAGGGTTCGCCAGCCCCAGCATTTT.

This clonotype was seen many times. The chain links TRBV5-4 to TRBJ2-1, with D perhaps assigned TRBD1 or TRBD2 (5 bases each). CDR1 and CDR2 from the germline V gene are SGHNT and YYREEE (reference sequence). Trimming removed 3 bases at V and 4 bases at J, with 14 bases between. The CDR3 covers 15 residues. The CDR3 DNA reads as TGTGCCAGCAGCTCCCCGGGACCGGCATACAATGAGCAGTTCTTC. It codes for CASSSPGPAYNEQFF.

This clonotype came up a few times. V usage is TRBV12-3 or TRBV12-4 and J usage is TRBJ2-7; D tentatively fits TRBD1 or TRBD2 (6 bases each). The germline V and J ends were trimmed by 6 bases and 2 bases, with 17 bases remaining between them. The length of the CDR3 is 15 residues. CDR3 residues: CASRRGVDRTYEQYF. CDR3 nucleotides: TGTGCCAGCAGGCGGGGAGTAGACAGGACCTACGAGCAGTACTTC.

The chain is built from TRBV20-1 and TRBJ2-7; D uncertain. V lost 6 bases to trimming and J lost 6 bases, with 24 bases between them. The CDR3 length is 15 residues. Germline V gene data show CDR1 as DFQATT and CDR2 as SNEGSKA (reference sequence). CDR3 residues: CSAQIVDLSKGEQYF. The CDR3 nucleotides are TGCAGTGCCCAAATAGTCGACCTATCTAAAGGCGAGCAGTACTTC.

Many counts were recorded for this clonotype. The genes are TRBV27 and TRBJ2-7; 8 positions match TRBD2. The CDR3 sequence is 15 residues long. From germline, CDR1 is MNHEY and CDR2 SMNVEV (reference sequence). V lost 1 base, J lost 4 bases, and 6 bases stayed unmatched. CDR3 DNA: TGTGCCAGCAGTTTATTTGGGACTAGTACTTACGAGCAGTACTTC. Its translation is CASSLFGTSTYEQYF.

This clonotype has ten or more counts. The chain uses TRBV3-1 and TRBJ1-1, with D perhaps matching TRBD1 (5 bases). V shed 1 base and J shed 5 bases, with 11 bases lying between them. The length of the CDR3 is 14 residues. Per germline, CDR1 LGHDT and CDR2 YNNKEL (reference sequence). The CDR3 loop is CASSQAGSRTEAFF. CDR3 bases: TGTGCCAGCAGCCAAGCAGGGTCCCGAACTGAAGCTTTCTTT.

This clonotype has just a few counts. The chain employs TRBV2 and TRBJ1-1; D is unresolved. V dropped 6 bases and J dropped 3 bases, with 17 bases sitting between them. Per the germline V gene, CDR1 is SNHLY and CDR2 is FYNNEI. This CDR3 has 15 residues. CDR3 residues: CASSPRPVVHTEAFF. The CDR3 nucleotides read TGTGCCAGCAGCCCCCGTCCAGTAGTCCACACTGAAGCTTTCTTT.

The chain links TRBV20-1 to TRBJ2-1, with no clear D. Looked up from germline, CDR1 is DFQATT and CDR2 is SNEGSKA (reference sequence). This CDR3 contains 15 residues. Trimming took 1 base from V and 0 from J, leaving 10 bases between them. CDR3 in DNA: TGCAGTGCTAGAGTTGGTGCCACCTCCTACAATGAGCAGTTCTTC. The encoded protein is CSARVGATSYNEQFF.

This clonotype was observed many times. The rearrangement joins TRBV2 to TRBJ2-7, with TRBD1 identical over 9 bases. The length of the CDR3 is 13 residues. Germline V CDR1 and CDR2: SNHLY, FYNNEI. Trimming at V came to 4 bases and at J to 3 bases, leaving 1 base not matched to a gene. Here the CDR3 reads CASSGQGDYEQYF. The CDR3 coding sequence is TGTGCCAGCAGTGGACAGGGGGACTACGAGCAGTACTTC.

This clonotype has at least ten counts. The chain couples TRBV12-3 or TRBV12-4 to TRBJ1-4; D is undetermined. CDR3 length equals 16 residues. The germline V and J ends were trimmed by 6 bases and 3 bases, with 17 bases remaining between them. CDR3: CASSLGVAGPNEKLFF. The DNA of the CDR3 is TGTGCCAGCAGCCTCGGCGTCGCAGGTCCTAATGAAAAACTGTTTTTT.

The chain links TRBV19 to TRBJ1-4; no clear D gene. Germline CDR1 is LNHDA and CDR2 is SQIVND (reference sequence). The V end lost 5 bases, the J end lost 0 bases, and 7 bases lay between the germline ends. CDR3 length: 14 residues. CDR3 sequence reads: CASSDIATNEKLFF. The CDR3 nucleotides read TGTGCCAGTAGTGATATCGCAACTAATGAAAAACTGTTTTTT.

In this sample, this clonotype is medium-sized. The chain couples TRBV5-8 to TRBJ1-4; TRBD1 matches 9 bases. V gave up 4 bases and J gave up 6 bases; unmatched junction bases: 7. CDR1 and CDR2 (germline): SGHTS, YDEGEE. The CDR3 runs 15 residues. DNA for the CDR3: TGTGCCAGCAGCCAGAACAGGGGGCTGGATGAAAAACTGTTTTTT. As protein: CASSQNRGLDEKLFF.

This clonotype appeared a few times. The chain carries TRBV19 and TRBJ2-3; either TRBD1 or TRBD2 may supply D (5 bases each). CDR1 and CDR2 from the germline V gene are LNHDA and SQIVND (reference sequence). CDR3 length equals 14 residues. V was clipped by 6 bases and J by 2 bases, with 12 bases between them. DNA for the CDR3: TGTGCCAGTAGGGGCGTGGGGACCACAGATACGCAGTATTTT. Its translation: CASRGVGTTDTQYF.

This clonotype appeared a few times. Its ends do not fully match the called genes, so a read error is possible. The chain has TRBV3-1 and TRBJ2-1, with 9 bases lining up with TRBD1. Germline values: CDR1 LGHDT, CDR2 YNNKEL (reference sequence). The CDR3 is 16 amino acids. The CDR3 loop is CASSRRQGVFYNEQLF. CDR3 bases: TGTGCCAGCAGCCGAAGACAGGGGGTTTTCTACAATGAGCAGCTCTTC.

This clonotype appeared many times. CDR3 DNA sequence: TGTGCCAGCAGGGGCCTCAGTGAGGACACTGAAGCTTTCTTT. Its protein product is CASRGLSEDTEAFF. This chain links TRBV2 with TRBJ1-1; no reliable D call. The CDR3 spans 14 residues. The germline V gene encodes CDR1 SNHLY and CDR2 FYNNEI. The ends were cut back, 6 bases at V and 3 bases at J, with 14 bases in the middle.

This clonotype was detected only a few times. The V gene is TRBV18, the J gene TRBJ1-3; D perhaps matches TRBD1 (5 bases). The CDR3 runs to 14 residues. Trimming took 8 bases from V and 0 from J, leaving 11 bases between them. CDR1 is KGHSH and CDR2 is LQKENI in the germline V gene. CDR3 DNA: TGTGCCAGCCCCGGGGGGAGCTCTGGAAACACCATATATTTT. This codes for CASPGGSSGNTIYF.